The entry below gives a single TCR beta chain sequence along with its context. Its antigen is not identified. Libraries were prepared by immunoSEQ multiplex PCR; TCRdb keeps only in-frame clonotypes and omits some of them. The top ten clones hold around 5% of a sample with around 50,000 clones, 65% to 75% of them seen once. Having been cultured for about 10 days, the cells underwent CD4+ T cell isolation. A positive SARS-CoV-2 PCR test fell between March and December 2020. Everyone in the study got two shots of either the BNT162b2 or mRNA-1273 vaccine. IL-2 medium supplanted half the medium on days 3 and 7. Germline V CDR1 and CDR2: SGHRS, YFSETQ. The CDR3 contains 13 residues. V was pared by 2 bases and J by 8 bases, with 13 bases between. This sample was included in a study of vaccination effects on CD4 cells after COVID-19. About the research overall: Antigen-specific CD4+ T cells expanded by the ViraFEST assay with viral peptide pools were then sequenced.

The chain is built from TRBV5-1 and TRBJ1-2, with a tentative D call TRBD1 (6 bases). This TCR was sampled from a human donor who had a prior SARS-CoV-2 infection. Material: CD4+ T cells from PBMCs cultured without peptide, obtained after COVID-19 vaccination. The CDR3 is CASSFNREMGYTF. The CDR3 region has the DNA TGCGCCAGCAGCTTCAACAGGGAAATGGGCTACACCTTC.